This T cell receptor beta chain was obtained from a study of cytomegalovirus exposure and HLA in healthy donors. As for the study in general: Samples from HLA-typed donors yielded about 85 million unique TCRs in an early data release. Broader study findings: The study carried out a later analysis of TCR beta sequences. It associated approximately 16,000 of them with specific HLA alleles at a false discovery rate of 0.05. Being productive about 87% or about 30% of the time was typical of most TCR beta V segments in an earlier analysis.

PCR amplification relied on 60 Vbeta primers (plus 13 Jbeta primers). Generated by immunoSEQ multiplex PCR, the TCRdb table keeps only in-frame clones and is missing some. The sample includes 100,000 to 150,000 clones, roughly 76% seen only once; the top ten take more than 2%. While unrecorded immune exposures were likely, the donors were nominally healthy when sampled. The trim removed 3 bases at V and 5 bases at J, leaving 13 bases unmatched. The length of the CDR3 is 17 residues. Germline lookup yields CDR1 SGHKS and CDR2 YYEKEE (reference sequence). A remark on this clone: Its antigen is not identified.

This sequence was found in a man aged 30 to 45 in good health and CMV-seronegative. The chain uses TRBV5-5 and TRBJ2-3; 9 bases fit TRBD2. Sequences were obtained from PBMCs. The CDR3 DNA follows: TGTGCCAGCAGCTGGCGGTCAGCGGGGGGCCGGGGAGATACGCAGTATTTT. It is translated as CASSWRSAGGRGDTQYF.